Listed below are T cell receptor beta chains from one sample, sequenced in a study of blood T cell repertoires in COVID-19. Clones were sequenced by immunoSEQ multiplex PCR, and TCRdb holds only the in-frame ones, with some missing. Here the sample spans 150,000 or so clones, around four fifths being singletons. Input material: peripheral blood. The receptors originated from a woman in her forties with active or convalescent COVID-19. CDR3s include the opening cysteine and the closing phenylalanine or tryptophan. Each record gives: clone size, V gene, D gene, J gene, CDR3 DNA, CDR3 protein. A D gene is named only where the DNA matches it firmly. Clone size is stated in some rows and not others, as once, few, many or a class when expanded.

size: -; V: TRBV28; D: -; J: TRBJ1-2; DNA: TGTGCCAGCAGTCCCCCCCCGGGGGAGGGTGGCTACACCTTC; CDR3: CASSPPPGEGGYTF
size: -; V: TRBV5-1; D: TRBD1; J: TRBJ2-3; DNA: TGCGCCAGCAGCGGGACAGGGGACCGCACAGATACGCAGTATTTT; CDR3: CASSGTGDRTDTQYF
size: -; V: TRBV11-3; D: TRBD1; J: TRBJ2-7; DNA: TGTGCCAGCAGCGGAGGGACAGGGATATCCTACGAGCAGTACTTC; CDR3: CASSGGTGISYEQYF
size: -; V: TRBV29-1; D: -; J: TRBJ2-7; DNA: TGCAGCGCTGCTGGCAGGTCCTACGAGCAGTACTTC; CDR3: CSAAGRSYEQYF
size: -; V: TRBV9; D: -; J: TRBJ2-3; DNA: TGTGCCAGCAGCCCCGGGGAGCGGGATACGCAGTATTTT; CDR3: CASSPGERDTQYF
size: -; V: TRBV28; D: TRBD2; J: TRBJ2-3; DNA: TGTGCCAGCATCCCGGGGACTAGCGCAGATACGCAGTATTTT; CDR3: CASIPGTSADTQYF
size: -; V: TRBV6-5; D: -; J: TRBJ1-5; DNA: TGTGCCAGCAGTTCCCAGGGTCAGCCCCAGCATTTT; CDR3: CASSSQGQPQHF
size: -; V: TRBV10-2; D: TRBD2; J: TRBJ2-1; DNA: TGCGCCAGCAGTGGGGGACTAGCGGGAGTCCGCCAGTTCTTC; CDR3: CASSGGLAGVRQFF
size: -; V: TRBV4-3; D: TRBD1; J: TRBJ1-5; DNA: TGCGCCAGCAGCCAAGAACGACAGGGAGGTCAGCCCCAGCATTTT; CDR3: CASSQERQGGQPQHF
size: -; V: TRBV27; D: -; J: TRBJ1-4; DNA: TGTGCCAGCAGTCGACCCGGACCGCACAGGGAGGAAAAACTGTTTTTT; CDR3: CASSRPGPHREEKLFF
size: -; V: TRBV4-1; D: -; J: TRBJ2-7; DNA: TGCGCCAGCAGCCAAGAAGGGAGCTCCTACGAGCAGTACTTC; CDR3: CASSQEGSSYEQYF
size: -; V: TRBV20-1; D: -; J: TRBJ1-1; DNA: TGCATGTCGGGAGTGAACACTGAAGCTTTCTTT; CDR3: CMSGVNTEAFF
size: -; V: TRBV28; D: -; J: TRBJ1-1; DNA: TGTGCCAGCACCCCCCTGCTAGCTGGCGAAGCTTTCTTT; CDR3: CASTPLLAGEAFF
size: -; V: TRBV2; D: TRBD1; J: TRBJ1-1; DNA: TGTGCCAGCAGCCCTAGGCCCCCAGGGGGCGGCAGGAACACTGAAGCTTTCTTT; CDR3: CASSPRPPGGGRNTEAFF
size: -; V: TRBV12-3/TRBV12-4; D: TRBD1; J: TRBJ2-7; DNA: TGTGCCAGCAGTCGGACAGGGGCCTACGAGCAGTACTTC; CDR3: CASSRTGAYEQYF
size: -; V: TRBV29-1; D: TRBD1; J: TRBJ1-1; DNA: TGCAGCGCCGAGGACAGGGCGACTGAAGCTTTCTTT; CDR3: CSAEDRATEAFF
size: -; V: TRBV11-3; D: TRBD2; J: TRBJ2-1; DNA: TGTGCCAGCAGCGATTTTGGGCGGGAGGGCAATGAGCAGTTCTTC; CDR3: CASSDFGREGNEQFF
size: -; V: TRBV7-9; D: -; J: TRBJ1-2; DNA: TGTGCCAGCAGCCTAACTCAGGGGACCTATGGCTACACCTTC; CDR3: CASSLTQGTYGYTF
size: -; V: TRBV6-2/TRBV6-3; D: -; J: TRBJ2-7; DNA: TGTGCCAGCAGTACCCAGCGGCCCACCTACGAGCAGTACTTC; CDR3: CASSTQRPTYEQYF
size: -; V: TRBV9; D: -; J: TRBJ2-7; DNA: TGTGCCAGCAGCGTAGGTCCCAACTACGAGCAGTACTTC; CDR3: CASSVGPNYEQYF
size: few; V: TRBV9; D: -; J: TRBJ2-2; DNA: TGTGCCAGCAGCGTAGACGTCGCGGGTTGGAGCACCGGGGAGCTGTTTTTT; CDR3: CASSVDVAGWSTGELFF
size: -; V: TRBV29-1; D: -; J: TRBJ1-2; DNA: TGCAGCGCCGGGGTAGAAGGTGGCTACACCTTC; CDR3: CSAGVEGGYTF
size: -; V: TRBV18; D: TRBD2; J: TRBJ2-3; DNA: TGTGCCAGCTCATACGGACTAGCGGGTGAAGATACGCAGTATTTT; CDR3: CASSYGLAGEDTQYF